This TCR beta chain was retrieved from a study of cytomegalovirus exposure and HLA in healthy donors. Germline values: CDR1 MNHEY, CDR2 SMNVEV (reference sequence). The CDR3 has 17 residues. The V gene end was trimmed by 2 bases and the J gene end by 8 bases; junction bases not matched to a gene: 11. Study-wide findings and caveats: The dataset shows that most TCR sequences were rare, while some public TCRs occurred in many donors. Earlier analysis looked at TCR beta V segments, and most were productive about 90% or about 30% of the time.

A note on this clone: The antigen is not known.

13 Jbeta primers and 60 Vbeta primers were used for the PCR. Sequenced by immunoSEQ multiplex PCR; TCRdb stores in-frame clones only, minus some. Found here are around 120,000 clones, roughly 80% of them singletons; the top ten hold roughly 2.4%. These donors, healthy bone marrow donors, were studied. The rearrangement joins TRBV27 to TRBJ2-3; 12 positions match TRBD2. The specimen was PBMCs. The sequence was collected from a young man in good health and CMV-seronegative. The CDR3 nucleotides are TGTGCCAGCAGTTTAAAGGGACTAGCGGGCGCCTATGTTACGCAGTATTTT. Translated: CASSLKGLAGAYVTQYF.